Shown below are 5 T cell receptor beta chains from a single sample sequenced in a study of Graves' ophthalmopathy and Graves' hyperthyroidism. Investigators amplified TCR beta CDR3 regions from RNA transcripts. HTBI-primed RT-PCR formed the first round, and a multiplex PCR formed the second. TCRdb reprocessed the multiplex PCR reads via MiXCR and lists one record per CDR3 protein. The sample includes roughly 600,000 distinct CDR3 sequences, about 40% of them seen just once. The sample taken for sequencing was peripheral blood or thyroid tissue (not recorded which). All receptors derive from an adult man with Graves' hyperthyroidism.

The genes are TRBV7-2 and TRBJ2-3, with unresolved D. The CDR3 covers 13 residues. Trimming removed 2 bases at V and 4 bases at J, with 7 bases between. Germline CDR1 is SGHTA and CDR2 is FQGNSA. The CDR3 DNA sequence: TGTGCCAGCAGCTTAATCGCCTCAGATACGCAGTATTTT. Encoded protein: CASSLIASDTQYF.

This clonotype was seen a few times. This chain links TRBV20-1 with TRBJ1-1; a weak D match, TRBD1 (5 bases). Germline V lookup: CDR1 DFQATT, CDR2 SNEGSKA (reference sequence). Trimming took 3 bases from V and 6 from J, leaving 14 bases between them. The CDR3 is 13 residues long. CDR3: CSASARDPPEAFF. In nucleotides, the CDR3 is TGCAGTGCTAGCGCCCGGGACCCACCTGAAGCTTTCTTT.

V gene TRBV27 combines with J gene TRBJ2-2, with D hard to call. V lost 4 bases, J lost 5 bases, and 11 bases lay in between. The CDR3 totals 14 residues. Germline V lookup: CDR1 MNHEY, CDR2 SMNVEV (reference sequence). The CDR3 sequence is CASSYGPGTGELFF. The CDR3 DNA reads TGTGCCAGCAGTTACGGCCCCGGGACCGGGGAGCTGTTTTTT.

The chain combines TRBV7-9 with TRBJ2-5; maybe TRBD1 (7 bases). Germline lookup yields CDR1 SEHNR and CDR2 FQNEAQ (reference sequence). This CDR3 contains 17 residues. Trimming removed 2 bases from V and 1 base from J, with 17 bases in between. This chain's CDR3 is CASSLKGGRQGQETQYF. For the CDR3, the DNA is TGTGCCAGCAGCTTAAAAGGAGGGCGACAGGGCCAAGAGACCCAGTACTTC.

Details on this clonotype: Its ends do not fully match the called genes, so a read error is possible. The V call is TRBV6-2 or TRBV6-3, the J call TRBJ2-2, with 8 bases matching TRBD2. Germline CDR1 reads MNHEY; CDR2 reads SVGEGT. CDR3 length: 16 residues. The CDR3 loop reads CASSYGGTRRPGGLFF. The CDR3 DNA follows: TGTGCCAGCAGTTACGGCGGGACTAGGCGACCTGGGGGGCTGTTTTTT.